This TCR beta chain was sequenced for a study of early T cells in non-severe SARS-CoV-2 infection. Germline CDR1 MDHEN, CDR2 SYDVKM. The CDR3 contains 15 residues. Trimming shortened V by 7 bases and J by 3 bases, and 19 bases separated the two germline ends. Unique molecular identifiers were added to individual cDNA molecules. Each CDR3 protein gets one entry after TCRdb re-called the 5' RACE reads with MiXCR. The repertoire includes some 66,000 distinct CDR3 sequences, about 13% of them detected once, and about 7.7% sits in the top ten. V is TRBV28 and J is TRBJ2-7, with TRBD1 as a possible D gene (5 bases). The sequence came from an adult who was a healthcare worker with PCR-confirmed SARS-CoV-2 infection or an uninfected control (not recorded which). Specimen: whole blood. CDR3 in amino acids: CASTSPRKGHYEQYF. As DNA, the CDR3 is TGTGCCAGCACCTCCCCCCGGAAGGGGCACTACGAGCAGTACTTC.